The 32 T cell receptor beta chains given below trace back to one sample, sequenced in a study of multiple sclerosis patients with progressive multifocal leukoencephalopathy. As for time point: time of PML onset. Clones were sequenced by immunoSEQ multiplex PCR, and TCRdb holds only the in-frame ones, with some missing. The profile shows roughly 28,000 clones, approximately 89% of them singletons. Sample: PBMCs, taken from a patient treated with natalizumab. The receptors originated from a woman in her twenties or thirties with progressive multifocal leukoencephalopathy.

The rearrangement links TRBV6-5 to TRBJ2-2, with 15 bases matching TRBD2. The CDR3 covers 15 residues. V gave up 5 bases and J gave up 6 bases; unmatched junction bases: 1. CDR1 and CDR2 (germline): MNHEY, SVGAGI. Written as DNA, the CDR3 is TGTGCCAGCAGTGGACTAGCGGGAGGGCCCGGGGAGCTGTTTTTT. Encoded protein: CASSGLAGGPGELFF.

This sequence joins TRBV30 and TRBJ2-7; D may be TRBD2 (6 bases). There are 12 residues in the CDR3. V gave up 4 bases and J gave up 4 bases, with 11 bases separating them. Germline CDR1 reads GTSNPN; CDR2 reads SVGIG (reference sequence). The CDR3 region has the DNA TGTGCCTGGACGGGGGAAAGATACGAGCAGTACTTC. Protein: CAWTGERYEQYF.

The chain recombines TRBV5-1 with TRBJ1-6; 9 nucleotides match TRBD1. V lost 0 bases to trimming and J lost 7 bases; unmatched junction nucleotides: 8. This CDR3 is 17 amino acids long. Germline V gives CDR1 SGHRS, CDR2 YFSETQ. In DNA, the CDR3 is TGCGCCAGCAGCTTGGATACCGGGACAGGGTTAAATTCACCCCTCCACTTT. It translates to CASSLDTGTGLNSPLHF.

The J gene is TRBJ2-7, the V gene TRBV5-6; 12 nucleotides match TRBD1. Germline CDR1 and CDR2: SGHDT and YYEEEE. The V gene end was trimmed by 6 bases and the J gene end by 3 bases; junction bases not matched to a gene: 7. This CDR3 has 15 amino acids. The CDR3 sequence is CASNPGTGGFYEQYF. The CDR3 bases are TGTGCCAGCAACCCCGGGACAGGGGGCTTCTACGAGCAGTACTTC.

The rearrangement uses TRBV10-3 and TRBJ1-2, with D unresolved. In germline, CDR1 is ENHRY, CDR2 SYGVKD. V lost 0 bases to trimming and J lost 5 bases, with 10 bases between them. The CDR3 spans 14 residues. CDR3 sequence (DNA): TGTGCCATCAGTGAGTCGGTGGCGGCGTATGGCTACACCTTC. Translated, it gives CAISESVAAYGYTF.

The rearrangement links TRBV13 to TRBJ2-7; no clear D gene. The CDR3 sequence is 13 residues long. The germline gives CDR1 PRHDT, CDR2 FYEKMQ (reference sequence). Trimming stripped 0 bases from V and 5 bases from J, with 8 bases between. CDR3 region: CASSLGGNNEQYF. CDR3 in DNA: TGTGCCAGCAGCTTAGGAGGGAACAACGAGCAGTACTTC.

V usage is TRBV7-3 and J usage is TRBJ2-1; maybe TRBD2 (5 bases). The CDR3 sequence is 12 residues long. CDR1 SGHTA and CDR2 FQGTGA come from the germline V gene. V was cut by 4 bases and J by 12 bases, with 13 bases left in between. CDR3 residues: CASSSVEGRQFF. CDR3 DNA sequence: TGTGCCAGCAGCTCCGTTGAGGGAAGGCAGTTCTTC.

This chain joins TRBV19 and TRBJ1-1; TRBD1 matches at 9 bases. The CDR3 runs 12 residues. V shed 6 bases, J shed 6 bases, and the junction held 2 bases outside the gene matches. The germline V gene has CDR1 LNHDA and CDR2 SQIVND (reference sequence). The CDR3 loop reads CASRQGASEAFF. For the CDR3, the DNA is TGTGCCAGTAGACAGGGGGCATCTGAAGCTTTCTTT.

The chain links TRBV6-6 to TRBJ1-5; D is perhaps TRBD1 (6 bases). Germline values: CDR1 MNHNY, CDR2 SVGAGI (reference sequence). Trimming left V 4 bases short and J 3 bases short, with 13 bases between. The CDR3 totals 15 residues. For the CDR3, the DNA is TGTGCCAGCAGTTCCCCAGGGGCCGCCAATCAGCCCCAGCATTTT. Translating it yields CASSSPGAANQPQHF.

The rearrangement joins TRBV28 to TRBJ2-1; no clear D gene. Trimming stripped 8 bases from V and 5 bases from J, with 10 bases between. Per the germline V gene, CDR1 is MDHEN and CDR2 is SYDVKM. There are 12 residues in the CDR3. The CDR3 loop reads CASFQWNNEQFF. CDR3 sequence (DNA): TGTGCCAGCTTCCAGTGGAACAATGAGCAGTTCTTC.

The chain has TRBV30 and TRBJ1-2, with TRBD1 identical over 10 bases. Looked up from germline, CDR1 is GTSNPN and CDR2 is SVGIG (reference sequence). CDR3 length: 13 amino acids. With 2 bases clipped from V and 7 bases from J, the junction kept 4 bases outside the gene matches. The CDR3 DNA reads as TGTGCCTGGAGTACCGGGACAGGGGCTGGCTACACCTTC. It yields the protein CAWSTGTGAGYTF.

This chain links TRBV5-1 with TRBJ2-3; 12 nucleotides line up with TRBD2. Germline CDR1 is SGHRS and CDR2 is YFSETQ. CDR3 length equals 17 residues. V shed 4 bases and J 2 bases; nucleotides not matched to a gene: 8. The CDR3 DNA follows: TGCGCCAGCAGCGGAAACCTAGCGGGAGGGCCCACAGATACGCAGTATTTT. Translation gives CASSGNLAGGPTDTQYF.

The rearrangement joins TRBV1 to TRBJ1-2. TRBV1 constitutes a pseudogene. The CDR3 runs to 12 residues. The CDR3 here is CTSAGGNYGYTF. The CDR3 bases are TGCACCAGCGCTGGGGGGAACTATGGCTACACCTTC.

CDR3 loop: CASSERGDGNQPQHF. For the CDR3, the DNA is TGCGCCAGCAGTGAGAGGGGAGACGGCAATCAGCCCCAGCATTTT. The chain is built from TRBV10-2 and TRBJ1-5, with D tentatively TRBD1 (5 bases). Germline lookup yields CDR1 WSHSY and CDR2 SAAADI. V lost 2 bases and J lost 2, with 10 bases in between. The CDR3 runs 15 residues.

The V call is TRBV29-1, the J call TRBJ2-1; TRBD1 might be the D (6 bases). The CDR3 has 13 amino acids. Germline V lookup: CDR1 SQVTM, CDR2 ANQGSEA. The V gene lost 4 bases and the J gene lost 5 bases, with 12 bases spanning the gap. In nucleotides, the CDR3 is TGCAGCGTTGGGGGGCCGTTCCACAATGAGCAGTTCTTC. As protein: CSVGGPFHNEQFF.

The chain is built from TRBV5-4 and TRBJ2-1; TRBD2 aligns across 9 bases. CDR3 length: 15 residues. Germline V lookup: CDR1 SGHNT, CDR2 YYREEE (reference sequence). Losses at the gene ends were 1 base for V and 2 bases for J; bases not matched to a gene: 1. Written as DNA, the CDR3 is TGTGCCAGCAGCTTGAAGCGGGAGGCCTACAATGAGCAGTTCTTC. It yields the protein CASSLKREAYNEQFF.

V is TRBV7-9 and J is TRBJ2-7; D is ambiguous. This CDR3 comprises 13 residues. Trimming removed 5 bases from V and 5 bases from J, with 13 bases in between. Germline CDR1 and CDR2: SEHNR and FQNEAQ (reference sequence). The CDR3 loop is CASSPVSRDEQYF. CDR3 DNA: TGTGCCAGCAGCCCGGTCTCCCGGGACGAGCAGTACTTC.

CDR3 coding DNA: TGTGCCAGCAGCCCTATCGACCGCTACCCCCAAGAGACCCAGTACTTC. It codes for CASSPIDRYPQETQYF. The rearrangement links TRBV6-4 to TRBJ2-5, with unresolved D. From germline, CDR1 is MRHNA and CDR2 SNTAGT. There are 16 residues in the CDR3. V was clipped by 6 bases and J by 1 base, with 18 bases between them.

The V call is TRBV27, the J call TRBJ1-1; TRBD1 is a possible D gene (5 bases). Germline V lookup: CDR1 MNHEY, CDR2 SMNVEV (reference sequence). The CDR3 extends over 13 amino acids. Between the trimmed V and J ends, which lost 10 bases and 5 bases, there was a span of 17 bases. The chain's CDR3 is CATRPSGGTEAFF. The CDR3 nucleotides are TGTGCCACACGCCCCTCGGGGGGAACTGAAGCTTTCTTT.

This chain joins TRBV20-1 and TRBJ2-5; D uncertain. The CDR3 spans 11 residues. The V end was cut by 6 bases, the J end by 5 bases, with 10 bases between. Germline values: CDR1 DFQATT, CDR2 SNEGSKA (reference sequence). As DNA, the CDR3 is TGCAGTGCCGACCTTTGGGAGACCCAGTACTTC. Translating gives CSADLWETQYF.

V usage is TRBV30 and J usage is TRBJ1-6, with 7 bases aligning to TRBD1. The CDR3 is 15 amino acids. The germline V gene encodes CDR1 GTSNPN and CDR2 SVGIG (reference sequence). V dropped 0 bases and J dropped 10; count of bases not matched to a gene: 9. The CDR3 DNA reads TGTGCCTGGAGTGTAAATCGACAGGGAAAGTCACCCCTCCACTTT. Amino acids: CAWSVNRQGKSPLHF.

The chain carries TRBV30 and TRBJ1-5, with a possible D match to TRBD1 (6 bases). CDR3 length equals 13 residues. Germline-derived CDR1 and CDR2 are GTSNPN and SVGIG (reference sequence). V lost 0 bases and J lost 9, with 12 bases in between. This CDR3 reads CAWSVQGTAPQHF. CDR3 bases: TGTGCCTGGAGTGTACAGGGAACAGCGCCCCAGCATTTT.

By share of the sample, this clone is medium-sized. The chain employs TRBV7-9 and TRBJ1-3; TRBD1 matches at 9 bases. Germline values: CDR1 SEHNR, CDR2 FQNEAQ (reference sequence). This CDR3 comprises 16 residues. Trimming at V came to 6 bases and at J to 4 bases, leaving 10 bases not matched to a gene. This CDR3 is CASRGLDRGSGNTIYF. In DNA form, the CDR3 reads TGTGCCAGCAGGGGATTGGACAGGGGTTCGGGAAACACCATATATTTT.

This clone was seen only once. CDR3 coding DNA: TGTGCCAGCAGCGTAGAGGGGCGCCCGAATGAAAAACTGTTTTTT. It encodes CASSVEGRPNEKLFF. This chain connects TRBV9 to TRBJ1-4; a possible D gene is TRBD1 (5 bases). Trimming cost V 0 bases and J 5 bases, with 11 bases left between them. CDR1 SGDLS and CDR2 YYNGEE come from the germline V gene. The CDR3 sequence is 15 residues long.

The genes are TRBV10-3 and TRBJ2-2; D gene uncertain. The CDR3 contains 15 residues. V gave up 2 bases and J gave up 3 bases, with 10 bases separating them. Germline lookup yields CDR1 ENHRY and CDR2 SYGVKD. CDR3 DNA sequence: TGTGCCATCAGTGAGACGAGGTCGGACACCGGGGAGCTGTTTTTT. Translation gives CAISETRSDTGELFF.

The V and J genes are TRBV6-5 and TRBJ2-1; TRBD2 aligns across 8 bases. The CDR3 has 16 residues. Trimming cost V 0 bases and J 12 bases; bases outside gene matches: 13. Looked up from germline, CDR1 is MNHEY and CDR2 is SVGAGI. The CDR3 region is CASSYSRLAGRGPQFF. The CDR3 DNA reads as TGTGCCAGCAGTTACTCGAGATTAGCGGGAAGGGGCCCGCAGTTCTTC.

This clone was counted only a few times. The CDR3 loop reads CASSQTDSANSPLHF. CDR3 DNA: TGTGCCAGCAGCCAGACGGACAGCGCCAATTCACCCCTCCACTTT. This sequence joins TRBV14 and TRBJ1-6, with TRBD1 as a possible D gene (6 bases). V dropped 3 bases and J dropped 7 bases, with 13 bases sitting between them. The germline gives CDR1 SGHDN, CDR2 FVKESK. The CDR3 covers 15 residues. The full variable domain, completed using reference TRBV14 and TRBJ1-6, is EAGVTQFPSHSVIEKGQTVTLRCDPISGHDNLYWYRRVMGKEIKFLLHFVKESKQDESGMPNNRFLAERTGGTYSTLKVQPAELEDSGVYFCASSQTDSANSPLHFGNGTRLTVT.

This chain connects TRBV15 to TRBJ2-7, with D possibly being TRBD2 (5 bases). V lost 0 bases, J lost 6 bases, and 6 bases lay in between. The CDR3 contains 12 residues. CDR1 and CDR2 (germline): LNHNV, YYDKDF (reference sequence). This CDR3 reads CATSRDEGEQYF. The CDR3, as DNA: TGTGCCACCAGCAGAGATGAGGGCGAGCAGTACTTC. Using reference TRBV15 and TRBJ2-7 for the parts outside the CDR3, the full variable domain is DAMVIQNPRYQVTQFGKPVTLSCSQTLNHNVMYWYQQKSSQAPKLLFHYYDKDFNNEADTPDNFQSRRPNTSFCFLDIRSPGLGDTAMYLCATSRDEGEQYFGPGTRLTVT.

The rearrangement links TRBV11-3 to TRBJ2-3, with TRBD2 matching 16 bases. This CDR3 is 17 amino acids long. Germline values: CDR1 SGHNT, CDR2 YENEEA. Trimming cost V 3 bases and J 2 bases; bases outside gene matches: 2. The DNA of the CDR3 is TGTGCCAGCAGCTTGGGACTAGCGGGGGGGGTCACAGATACGCAGTATTTT. It codes for CASSLGLAGGVTDTQYF.

The chain employs TRBV7-9 and TRBJ2-7, with D perhaps matching TRBD2 (6 bases). This CDR3 region has 16 residues. Trimming took off 5 bases at V and 13 bases at J, with 30 bases between the two ends. CDR1 is SEHNR and CDR2 is FQNEAQ in the germline V gene (reference sequence). The CDR3 region is CASSTSRGSGRVEGYF. CDR3 in DNA: TGTGCCAGCAGCACCAGTCGCGGTTCAGGGCGTGTGGAGGGTTACTTC.

The V call is TRBV7-8, the J call TRBJ2-5, with a possible D match to TRBD2 (5 bases). The germline V gene has CDR1 SGHVS and CDR2 FQNEAQ. Trimming took 5 bases from V and 11 from J, leaving 15 bases between them. The CDR3 sequence is 12 residues long. The CDR3: CASSLPLREQYF. The CDR3 DNA follows: TGTGCCAGCAGCCTCCCCCTGAGGGAGCAGTACTTC.

This chain joins TRBV30 and TRBJ2-1, with 8 positions matching TRBD2. V dropped 0 bases and J dropped 4; count of bases not matched to a gene: 8. The CDR3 is 16 residues long. The germline V gene has CDR1 GTSNPN and CDR2 SVGIG (reference sequence). CDR3 DNA sequence: TGTGCCTGGAGTGTAAGTTCGGGGGGGAGATACAATGAGCAGTTCTTC. Protein product: CAWSVSSGGRYNEQFF.